This TCR beta chain was retrieved from a study of cytomegalovirus exposure and HLA in healthy donors. The V end lost 3 bases, the J end lost 6 bases, and 8 bases lay between the germline ends. Germline CDR1 is DFQATT and CDR2 is SNEGSKA (reference sequence). The CDR3 has 11 amino acids. In the PCR, 60 Vbeta and 13 Jbeta primers were used. The data were produced by immunoSEQ multiplex PCR, yet TCRdb's version contains in-frame clones alone and is incomplete. The table records about 270,000 clones, around 66% of them present only once. The TCR originated in a female donor in good health and CMV-seronegative. The specimen sequenced was PBMCs. This rearrangement joins TRBV20-1 to TRBJ1-1; D is ambiguous. This chain's CDR3 is CSARGWAEAFF. The CDR3 nucleotides are TGCAGTGCTAGGGGCTGGGCTGAAGCTTTCTTT.